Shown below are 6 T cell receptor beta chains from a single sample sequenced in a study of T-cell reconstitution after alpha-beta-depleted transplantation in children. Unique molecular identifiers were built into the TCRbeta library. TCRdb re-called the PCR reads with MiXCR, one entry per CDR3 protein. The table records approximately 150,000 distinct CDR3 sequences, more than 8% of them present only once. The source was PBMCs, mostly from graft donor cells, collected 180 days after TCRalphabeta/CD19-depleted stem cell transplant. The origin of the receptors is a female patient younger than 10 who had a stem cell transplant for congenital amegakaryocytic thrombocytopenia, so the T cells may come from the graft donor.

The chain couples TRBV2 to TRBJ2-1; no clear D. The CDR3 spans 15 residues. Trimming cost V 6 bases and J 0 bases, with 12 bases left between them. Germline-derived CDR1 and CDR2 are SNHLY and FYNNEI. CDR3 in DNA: TGTGCCAGCAGGGAACAGAGACCCTCCTACAATGAGCAGTTCTTC. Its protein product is CASREQRPSYNEQFF.

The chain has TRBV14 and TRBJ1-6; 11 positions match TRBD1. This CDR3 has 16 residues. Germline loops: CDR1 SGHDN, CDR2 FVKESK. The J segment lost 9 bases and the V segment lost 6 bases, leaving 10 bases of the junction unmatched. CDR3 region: CASSHRDRGAGSPLHF. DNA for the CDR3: TGTGCCAGCAGTCACCGGGACAGGGGGGCAGGTTCACCCCTCCACTTT. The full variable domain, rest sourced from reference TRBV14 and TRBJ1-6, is EAGVTQFPSHSVIEKGQTVTLRCDPISGHDNLYWYRRVMGKEIKFLLHFVKESKQDESGMPNNRFLAERTGGTYSTLKVQPAELEDSGVYFCASSHRDRGAGSPLHFGNGTRLTVT.

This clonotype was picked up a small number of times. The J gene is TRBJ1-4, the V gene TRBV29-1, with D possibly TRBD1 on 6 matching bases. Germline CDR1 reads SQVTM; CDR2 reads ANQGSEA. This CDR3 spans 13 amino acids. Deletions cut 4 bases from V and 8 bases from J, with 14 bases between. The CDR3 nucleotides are TGCAGCGTTGCAGGGGTTAGGGGGGAAAAACTGTTTTTT. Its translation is CSVAGVRGEKLFF.

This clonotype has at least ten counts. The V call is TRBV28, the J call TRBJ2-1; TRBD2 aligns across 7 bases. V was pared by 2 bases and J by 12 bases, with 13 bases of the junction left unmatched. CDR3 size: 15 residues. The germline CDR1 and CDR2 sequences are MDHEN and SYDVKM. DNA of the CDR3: TGTGCCAGCAGTTTAGGGGGAGGGGTCGGATGGGGGCAGTTCTTC. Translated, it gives CASSLGGGVGWGQFF.

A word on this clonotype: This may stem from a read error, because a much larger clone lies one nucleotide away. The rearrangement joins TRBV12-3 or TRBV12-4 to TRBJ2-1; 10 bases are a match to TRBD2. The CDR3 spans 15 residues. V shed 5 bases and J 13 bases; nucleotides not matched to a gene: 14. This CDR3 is CASSQSGRAGGDQFF. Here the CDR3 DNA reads TGTGCCAGCAGTCAAAGCGGGAGGGCCGGGGGTGACCAGTTCTTC.

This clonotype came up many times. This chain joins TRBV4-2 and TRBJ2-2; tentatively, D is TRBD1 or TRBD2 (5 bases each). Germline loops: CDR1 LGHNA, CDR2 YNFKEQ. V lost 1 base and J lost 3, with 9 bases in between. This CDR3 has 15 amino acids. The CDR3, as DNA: TGTGCCAGCAGCCAAGGGGGGATATACACCGGGGAGCTGTTTTTT. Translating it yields CASSQGGIYTGELFF.